The 10 T cell receptor beta chains below all came from one sample that was sequenced in a study of T cell responses to AZD1222 COVID-19 vaccine. Sequencing was performed with immunoSEQ multiplex PCR; in TCRdb, only in-frame clones are kept and a portion is missing. The table has about 88,000 clones, around nine tenths seen once. The material was peripheral blood, obtained on day 0 of AZD1222 vaccination. The origin of the receptors is an adult in good health.

This chain uses TRBV10-3 with TRBJ2-7; D is unclear. Germline assignment: CDR1 ENHRY and CDR2 SYGVKD. The CDR3 length is 15 residues. Trimming left V 0 bases short and J 3 bases short, with 12 bases between. The DNA for the CDR3 is TGTGCCATCAGTGAGTCAGGTGAGGCTAGCTACGAGCAGTACTTC. Its translation is CAISESGEASYEQYF.

In DNA, the CDR3 is TGTGCCAGCAGTTACTCGGCGACTAGCGGCTCCTACGAGCAGTACTTC. Protein sequence: CASSYSATSGSYEQYF. V and J are TRBV6-5 and TRBJ2-7, with TRBD2 matching over 9 bases. The J segment lost 0 bases and the V segment lost 0 bases, leaving 3 bases of the junction unmatched. CDR1 is MNHEY and CDR2 is SVGAGI in the germline V gene. This CDR3 comprises 16 residues.

V usage is TRBV30 and J usage is TRBJ1-1, with 10 nucleotides matching TRBD1. The trim removed 7 bases at V and 5 bases at J, leaving 4 bases unmatched. Germline lookup yields CDR1 GTSNPN and CDR2 SVGIG (reference sequence). The CDR3 has 12 residues. As DNA, the CDR3 is TGTGCCTACGGACAGGGGGTTACTGAAGCTTTCTTT. Translation: CAYGQGVTEAFF.

V is TRBV7-9 and J is TRBJ1-4; D uncertain. The CDR3 loop spans 17 amino acids. Germline assignment: CDR1 SEHNR and CDR2 FQNEAQ (reference sequence). Trimming took 6 bases from V and 4 from J, leaving 21 bases between them. The DNA of the CDR3 is TGTGCCAGCAGAGCGAACCCGGGTTTGGCTGATAATGAAAAACTGTTTTTT. It specifies CASRANPGLADNEKLFF.

The chain joins TRBV19 to TRBJ1-4; D gene uncertain. V lost 7 bases, J lost 6 bases, and 18 bases lay in between. This CDR3 region has 15 residues. The germline CDR1 and CDR2 sequences are LNHDA and SQIVND (reference sequence). The CDR3 sequence is CASISRPGGDEKLFF. The CDR3 coding sequence is TGTGCCAGTATTTCTCGACCTGGTGGGGATGAAAAACTGTTTTTT.

This chain connects TRBV5-1 to TRBJ1-6; D is possibly TRBD1 (5 bases). This CDR3 contains 13 residues. V lost 5 bases to trimming and J lost 5 bases, with 8 bases between them. The V gene's germline CDR1 is SGHRS and CDR2 YFSETQ. In nucleotides, the CDR3 is TGCGCCAGCAGTTCAGGGAATAATTCACCCCTCCACTTT. Protein: CASSSGNNSPLHF.

The J gene is TRBJ2-5, the V gene TRBV25-1; TRBD1 is a possible D gene (5 bases). Germline assignment: CDR1 MGHDK and CDR2 SYGVNS. Deletions cut 4 bases from V and 2 bases from J, with 8 bases between. The CDR3 is made up of 13 amino acids. CDR3 protein: CASSVPGQETQYF. The CDR3 region has the DNA TGTGCCAGCAGTGTCCCAGGGCAAGAGACCCAGTACTTC.

This chain connects TRBV5-4 to TRBJ2-1; TRBD2 matches at 11 bases. The CDR3 totals 17 residues. With 0 bases clipped from V and 6 bases from J, the junction kept 8 bases outside the gene matches. Germline CDR1 and CDR2: SGHNT and YYREEE (reference sequence). The CDR3 protein is CASSLGGASGRSNEQFF. DNA for the CDR3: TGTGCCAGCAGCTTGGGGGGGGCTAGCGGGAGGTCCAATGAGCAGTTCTTC.

This clone turned up a few times. The rearrangement uses TRBV7-2 and TRBJ2-7; D ambiguous. Germline loops: CDR1 SGHTA, CDR2 FQGNSA. This CDR3 region has 15 residues. V dropped 0 bases and J dropped 3 bases, with 12 bases sitting between them. DNA of the CDR3: TGTGCCAGCAGCTTAGCCCCAGGCAGCCTCTACGAGCAGTACTTC. Translated, it gives CASSLAPGSLYEQYF.

This clone has only a few counts. This chain links TRBV6-1 with TRBJ1-4; 7 bases are a match to TRBD1. CDR3 length: 17 residues. V lost 1 base to trimming and J lost 5 bases; unmatched junction nucleotides: 10. In germline, CDR1 is MNHNS, CDR2 SASEGT. Here the CDR3 DNA reads TGTGCCAGCAGTGAAGTCCTGGGGGACAGAGCGAATGAAAAACTGTTTTTT. It is translated as CASSEVLGDRANEKLFF.